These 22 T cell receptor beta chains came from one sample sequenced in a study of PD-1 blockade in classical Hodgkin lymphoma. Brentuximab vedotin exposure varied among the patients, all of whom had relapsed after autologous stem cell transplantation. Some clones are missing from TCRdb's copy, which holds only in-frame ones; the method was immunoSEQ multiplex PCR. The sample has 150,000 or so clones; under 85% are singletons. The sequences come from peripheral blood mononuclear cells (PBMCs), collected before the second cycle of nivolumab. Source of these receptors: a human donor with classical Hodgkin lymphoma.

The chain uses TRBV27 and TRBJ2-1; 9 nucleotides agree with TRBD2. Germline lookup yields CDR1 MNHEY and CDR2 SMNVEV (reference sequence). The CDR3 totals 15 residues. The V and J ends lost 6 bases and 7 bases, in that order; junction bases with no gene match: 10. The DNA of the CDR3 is TGTGCCAGCAGGCTCCCCGGGACTAGCTTGAATGAGCAGTTCTTC. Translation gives CASRLPGTSLNEQFF.

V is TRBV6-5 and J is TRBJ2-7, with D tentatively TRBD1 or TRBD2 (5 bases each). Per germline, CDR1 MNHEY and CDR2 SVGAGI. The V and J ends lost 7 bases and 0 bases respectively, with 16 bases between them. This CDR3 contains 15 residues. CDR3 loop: CASNGRSGSSYEQYF. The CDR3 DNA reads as TGTGCCAGCAACGGAAGGTCAGGGAGCTCCTACGAGCAGTACTTC.

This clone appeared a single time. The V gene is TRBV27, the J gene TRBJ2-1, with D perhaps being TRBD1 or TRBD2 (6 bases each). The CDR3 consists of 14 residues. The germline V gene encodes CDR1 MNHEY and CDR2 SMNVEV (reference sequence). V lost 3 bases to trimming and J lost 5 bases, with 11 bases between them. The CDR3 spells CASSFGGPHNEQFF. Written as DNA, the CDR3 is TGTGCCAGCAGTTTTGGGGGGCCCCACAATGAGCAGTTCTTC.

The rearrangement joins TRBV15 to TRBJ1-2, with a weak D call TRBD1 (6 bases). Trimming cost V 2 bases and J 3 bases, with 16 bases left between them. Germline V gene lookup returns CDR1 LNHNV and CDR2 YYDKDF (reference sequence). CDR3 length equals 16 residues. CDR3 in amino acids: CATSRTSGTTDYGYTF. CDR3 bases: TGTGCCACCAGCAGAACCTCCGGGACAACGGACTATGGCTACACCTTC.

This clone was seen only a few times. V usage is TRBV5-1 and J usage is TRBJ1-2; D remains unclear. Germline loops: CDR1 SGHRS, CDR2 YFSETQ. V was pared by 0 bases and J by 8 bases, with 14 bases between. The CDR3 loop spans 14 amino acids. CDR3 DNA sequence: TGCGCCAGCAGCTTGGAGGCCAGGATGGGAGGCTACACCTTC. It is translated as CASSLEARMGGYTF.

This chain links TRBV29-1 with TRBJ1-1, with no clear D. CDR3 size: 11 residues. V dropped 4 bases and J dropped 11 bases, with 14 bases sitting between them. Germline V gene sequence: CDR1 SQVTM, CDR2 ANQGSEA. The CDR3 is CSVVWAVEAFF. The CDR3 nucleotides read TGCAGCGTTGTATGGGCCGTTGAGGCTTTCTTT.

The CDR3 DNA sequence: TGTGCCAGCTCACCCGAGGGACAAACGAGCAATCAGCCCCAGCATTTT. Translating it yields CASSPEGQTSNQPQHF. The J gene is TRBJ1-5, the V gene TRBV18; a weak D match, TRBD1 (6 bases). The germline gives CDR1 KGHSH, CDR2 LQKENI. This CDR3 has 16 residues. The germline V and J ends were trimmed by 3 bases and 1 base, with 13 bases remaining between them.

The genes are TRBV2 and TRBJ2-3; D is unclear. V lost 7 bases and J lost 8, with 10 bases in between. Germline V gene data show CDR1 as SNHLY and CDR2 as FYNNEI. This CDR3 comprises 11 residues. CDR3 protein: CASTLSGTQYF. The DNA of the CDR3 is TGTGCCAGCACCCTTTCGGGTACGCAGTATTTT.

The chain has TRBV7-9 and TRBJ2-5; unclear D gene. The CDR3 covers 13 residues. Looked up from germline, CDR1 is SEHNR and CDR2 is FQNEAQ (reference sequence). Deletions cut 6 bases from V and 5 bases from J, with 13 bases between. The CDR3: CASRGGIRETQYF. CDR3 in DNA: TGTGCCAGCAGGGGTGGGATTCGGGAGACCCAGTACTTC.

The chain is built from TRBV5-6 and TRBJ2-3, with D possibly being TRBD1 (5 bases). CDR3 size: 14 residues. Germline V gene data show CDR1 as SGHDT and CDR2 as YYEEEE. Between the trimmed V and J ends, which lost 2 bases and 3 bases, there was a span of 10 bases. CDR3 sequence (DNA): TGTGCCAGCAGCTTAGGATCAGGGACAGATACGCAGTATTTT. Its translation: CASSLGSGTDTQYF.

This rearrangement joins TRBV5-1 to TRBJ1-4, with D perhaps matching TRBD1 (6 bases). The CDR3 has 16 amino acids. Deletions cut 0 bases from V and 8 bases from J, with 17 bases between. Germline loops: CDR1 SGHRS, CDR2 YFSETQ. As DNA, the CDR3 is TGCGCCAGCAGCTTGGCCCCACAGGGTGTAGGGGAAAAACTGTTTTTT. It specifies CASSLAPQGVGEKLFF.

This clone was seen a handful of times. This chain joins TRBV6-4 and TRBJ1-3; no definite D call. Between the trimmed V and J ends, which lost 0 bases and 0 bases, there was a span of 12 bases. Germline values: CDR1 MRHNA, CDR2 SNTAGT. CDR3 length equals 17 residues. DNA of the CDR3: TGTGCCAGCAGTGACTCGAGCCGCGAAACCTCTGGAAACACCATATATTTT. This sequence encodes CASSDSSRETSGNTIYF.

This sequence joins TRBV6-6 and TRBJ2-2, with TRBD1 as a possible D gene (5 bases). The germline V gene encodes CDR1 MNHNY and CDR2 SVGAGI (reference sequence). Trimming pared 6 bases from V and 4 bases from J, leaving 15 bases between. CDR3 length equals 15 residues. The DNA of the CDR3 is TGTGCCAGCAGCCGATTGGGGCTCGGCACCGGGGAGCTGTTTTTT. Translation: CASSRLGLGTGELFF.

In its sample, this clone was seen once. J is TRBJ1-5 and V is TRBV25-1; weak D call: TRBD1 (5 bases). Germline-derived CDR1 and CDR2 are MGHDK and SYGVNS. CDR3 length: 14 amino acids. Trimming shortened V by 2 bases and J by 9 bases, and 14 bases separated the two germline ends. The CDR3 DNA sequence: TGTGCCAGCAGTGAAGGGGGGGTCAGGTGGCCCCAGCATTTT. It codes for CASSEGGVRWPQHF.

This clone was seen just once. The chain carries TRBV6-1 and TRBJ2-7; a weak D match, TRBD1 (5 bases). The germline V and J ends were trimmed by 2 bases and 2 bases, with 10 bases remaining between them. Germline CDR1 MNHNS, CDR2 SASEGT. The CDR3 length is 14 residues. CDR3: CASSEFGAAYEQYF. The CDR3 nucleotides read TGTGCCAGCAGTGAATTTGGGGCCGCCTACGAGCAGTACTTC.

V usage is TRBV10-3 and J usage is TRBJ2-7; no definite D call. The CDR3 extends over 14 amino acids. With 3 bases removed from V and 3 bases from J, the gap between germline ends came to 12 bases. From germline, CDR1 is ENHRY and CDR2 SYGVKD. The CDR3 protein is CAISEASIHYEQYF. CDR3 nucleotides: TGTGCCATCAGTGAAGCCTCGATCCACTACGAGCAGTACTTC.

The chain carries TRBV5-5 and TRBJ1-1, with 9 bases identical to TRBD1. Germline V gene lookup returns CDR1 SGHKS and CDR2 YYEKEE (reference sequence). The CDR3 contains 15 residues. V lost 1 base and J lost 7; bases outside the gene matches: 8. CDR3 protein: CASSLSRTGVGEAFF. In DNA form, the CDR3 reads TGTGCCAGCAGCTTGTCTCGGACAGGGGTGGGTGAAGCTTTCTTT. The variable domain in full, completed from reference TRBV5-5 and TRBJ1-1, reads DAGVTQSPTHLIKTRGQQVTLRCSPISGHKSVSWYQQVLGQGPQFIFQYYEKEERGRGNFPDRFSARQFPNYSSELNVNALLLGDSALYLCASSLSRTGVGEAFFGQGTRLTVV.

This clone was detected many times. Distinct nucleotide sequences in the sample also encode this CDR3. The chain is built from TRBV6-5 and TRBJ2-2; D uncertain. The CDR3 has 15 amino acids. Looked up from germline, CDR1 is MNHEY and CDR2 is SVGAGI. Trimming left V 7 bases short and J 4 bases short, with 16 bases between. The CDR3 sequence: CASNRELHGTGELFF. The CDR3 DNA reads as TGTGCCAGCAATAGAGAACTCCATGGCACCGGGGAGCTGTTTTTT.

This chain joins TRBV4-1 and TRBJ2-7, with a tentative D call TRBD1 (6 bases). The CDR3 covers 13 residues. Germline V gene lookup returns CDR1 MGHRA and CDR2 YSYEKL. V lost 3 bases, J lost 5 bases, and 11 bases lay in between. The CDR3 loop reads CASSQTRGHEQYF. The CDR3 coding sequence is TGCGCCAGCAGCCAGACCAGGGGCCACGAGCAGTACTTC.

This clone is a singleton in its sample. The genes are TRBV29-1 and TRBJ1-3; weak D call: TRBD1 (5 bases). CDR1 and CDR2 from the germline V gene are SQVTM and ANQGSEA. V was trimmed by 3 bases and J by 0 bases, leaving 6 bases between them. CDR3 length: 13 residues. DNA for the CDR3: TGCAGCGTTGAGACAGTCTCTGGAAACACCATATATTTT. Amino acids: CSVETVSGNTIYF.

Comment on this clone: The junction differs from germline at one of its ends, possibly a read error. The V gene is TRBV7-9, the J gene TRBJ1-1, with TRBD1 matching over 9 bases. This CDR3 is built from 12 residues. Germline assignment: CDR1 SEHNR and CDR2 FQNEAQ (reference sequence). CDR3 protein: CASSFAGDRVSF. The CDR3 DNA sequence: TGTGCCAGCAGCTTCGCCGGGGACAGGGTTAGCTTT.

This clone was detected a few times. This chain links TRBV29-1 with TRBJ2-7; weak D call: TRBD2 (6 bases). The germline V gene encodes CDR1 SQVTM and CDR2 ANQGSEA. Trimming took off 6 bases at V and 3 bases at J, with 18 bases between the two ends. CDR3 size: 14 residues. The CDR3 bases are TGCAGCGTCGGGGGTCGGGGGAGGAACTACGAGCAGTACTTC. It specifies CSVGGRGRNYEQYF.